Below are 24 T cell receptor beta chains sequenced from a single sample in a study of vaccination and CD4 T cells after COVID-19. TCRdb re-derived calls from the PCR reads in MiXCR, one entry per CDR3 protein. This table holds about 15,000 distinct CDR3 sequences, less than 75% found once. This material consisted of CD4+ T cells from blood, taken after SARS-CoV-2 vaccination. The source is a human donor who had recovered from COVID-19.

The chain is built from TRBV2 and TRBJ2-7, with D hard to call. Germline V gene lookup returns CDR1 SNHLY and CDR2 FYNNEI. This CDR3 region has 13 residues. The V end lost 10 bases, the J end lost 1 base, and 14 bases lay between the germline ends. CDR3 protein: CATTSRKSYEQYF. CDR3 DNA sequence: TGTGCCACCACCTCGCGGAAGTCCTACGAGCAGTACTTC.

The gene calls are TRBV6-2 or TRBV6-3 and TRBJ1-1, with D possibly TRBD1 on 6 matching bases. The CDR3 contains 12 residues. Germline CDR1 and CDR2: MNHEY and SVGEGT. V lost 6 bases and J lost 7, with 12 bases in between. CDR3 sequence: CASRKTGNEAFF. In DNA, the CDR3 is TGTGCCAGCAGGAAAACAGGGAATGAAGCTTTCTTT.

The chain uses TRBV19 and TRBJ1-5; no definite D call. V was shortened by 7 bases and J by 2 bases, with 9 bases between the two germline ends. The CDR3 has 13 amino acids. Germline-derived CDR1 and CDR2 are LNHDA and SQIVND (reference sequence). CDR3 nucleotide sequence: TGTGCCAGTACCTGGACCGGCAATCAGCCCCAGCATTTT. Amino acids: CASTWTGNQPQHF.

The J gene is TRBJ2-5, the V gene TRBV2, with D hard to call. The germline gives CDR1 SNHLY, CDR2 FYNNEI. The CDR3 sequence is 11 residues long. The germline V and J ends were trimmed by 6 bases and 6 bases, with 8 bases remaining between them. The CDR3 spells CASRLEKTQYF. The CDR3 nucleotides read TGTGCCAGCAGGCTGGAGAAGACCCAGTACTTC.

The chain is built from TRBV11-2 and TRBJ2-5, with a weak D call TRBD1 (6 bases). The CDR3 extends over 15 amino acids. Germline V gene sequence: CDR1 SGHAT, CDR2 FQNNGV. Trimming cost V 3 bases and J 7 bases, with 18 bases left between them. The CDR3 sequence: CASSFTRLQGGTQYF. As DNA, the CDR3 is TGTGCCAGCAGCTTCACTCGCCTCCAAGGGGGGACCCAGTACTTC.

The rearrangement uses TRBV18 and TRBJ2-7; no reliable D call. This CDR3 has 13 amino acids. The ends were cut back, 4 bases at V and 0 bases at J, with 7 bases in the middle. Germline assignment: CDR1 KGHSH and CDR2 LQKENI. The DNA of the CDR3 is TGTGCCAGCTCACTGAGGAGCTCCTACGAGCAGTACTTC. Its protein is CASSLRSSYEQYF.

The chain has TRBV20-1 and TRBJ1-2; D is possibly TRBD1 (6 bases). Germline V gene lookup returns CDR1 DFQATT and CDR2 SNEGSKA (reference sequence). The V and J ends lost 3 bases and 3 bases respectively, with 14 bases between them. The CDR3 sequence is 14 residues long. CDR3 region: CSARITQGHYGYTF. CDR3 nucleotide sequence: TGCAGTGCTAGGATAACACAGGGCCACTATGGCTACACCTTC.

CDR3 in amino acids: CASSFPGQGETQYF. CDR3 bases: TGTGCCAGCAGCTTTCCGGGACAGGGGGAGACCCAGTACTTC. The chain combines TRBV5-4 with TRBJ2-5, with 10 bases lining up with TRBD1. Losses at the gene ends were 2 bases for V and 5 bases for J; bases not matched to a gene: 3. The CDR3 length is 14 residues. The V gene's germline CDR1 is SGHNT and CDR2 YYREEE (reference sequence).

The CDR3 bases are TGTGCCAGCAGTCCGAGGGGGGGTACAGATACGCAGTATTTT. Translated, it gives CASSPRGGTDTQYF. This chain links TRBV6-1 with TRBJ2-3; TRBD2 is a possible D gene (7 bases). Trimming cost V 5 bases and J 3 bases, with 12 bases left between them. CDR3 length equals 14 residues. Germline CDR1 and CDR2: MNHNS and SASEGT.

This rearrangement joins TRBV29-1 to TRBJ2-5; D is possibly TRBD1 (6 bases). The CDR3 extends over 15 amino acids. Between the trimmed V and J ends, which lost 3 bases and 5 bases, there was a span of 19 bases. Germline V gene sequence: CDR1 SQVTM, CDR2 ANQGSEA. This CDR3 reads CSVDLLGAQGETQYF. CDR3 nucleotide sequence: TGCAGCGTTGATCTTTTGGGGGCTCAGGGTGAGACCCAGTACTTC.

The CDR3 sequence is CATSRTGGEETQYF. DNA of the CDR3: TGTGCCACCAGCAGAACAGGGGGCGAAGAGACCCAGTACTTC. This rearrangement joins TRBV15 to TRBJ2-5, with 9 positions matching TRBD1. Germline V lookup: CDR1 LNHNV, CDR2 YYDKDF (reference sequence). This CDR3 has 14 amino acids. The junction had 1 base not matched to a gene; V was cut back by 2 bases and J by 3 bases.

The rearrangement joins TRBV30 to TRBJ1-2; D gene uncertain. Germline CDR1 and CDR2: GTSNPN and SVGIG (reference sequence). The CDR3 covers 14 residues. V lost 1 base and J lost 2, with 11 bases in between. CDR3 in DNA: TGTGCCTGGAGTGCCCCGTTAAGGAACTATGGCTACACCTTC. Protein: CAWSAPLRNYGYTF.

This chain joins TRBV20-1 and TRBJ2-5; possible D gene TRBD2, 5 bases. CDR3 size: 16 residues. CDR1 is DFQATT and CDR2 is SNEGSKA in the germline V gene (reference sequence). V lost 3 bases to trimming and J lost 2 bases, with 19 bases between them. CDR3: CSARIGGLRRQETQYF. The CDR3 DNA sequence: TGCAGTGCTAGGATCGGAGGCCTAAGGAGGCAAGAGACCCAGTACTTC.

The V and J genes are TRBV20-1 and TRBJ2-1, with 11 bases matching TRBD2. V gave up 3 bases and J gave up 7 bases; unmatched junction bases: 14. This CDR3 spans 17 amino acids. CDR1 and CDR2 from the germline V gene are DFQATT and SNEGSKA (reference sequence). DNA of the CDR3: TGCAGTGCTAGCATTAGTAGCGGGAGGGCCGGCTTTAATGAGCAGTTCTTC. It translates to CSASISSGRAGFNEQFF.

The chain uses TRBV2 and TRBJ2-1; 14 positions match TRBD2. The CDR3 contains 15 residues. Per germline, CDR1 SNHLY and CDR2 FYNNEI. Losses at the gene ends were 4 bases for V and 8 bases for J; bases not matched to a gene: 4. The CDR3 nucleotides are TGTGCCAGCAGTGGGGGACTAGCGGGAGTATATGAGCAGTTCTTC. It is translated as CASSGGLAGVYEQFF.

The chain employs TRBV20-1 and TRBJ2-7; TRBD1 aligns across 8 bases. The CDR3 runs 14 residues. V lost 8 bases to trimming and J lost 1 base; unmatched junction nucleotides: 10. Germline CDR1 DFQATT, CDR2 SNEGSKA (reference sequence). This chain's CDR3 is CSLGQGGFSYEQYF. The DNA for the CDR3 is TGCAGTTTAGGACAGGGCGGTTTTTCCTACGAGCAGTACTTC.

The chain joins TRBV28 to TRBJ1-4; perhaps TRBD1 as D (5 bases). With 6 bases removed from V and 8 bases from J, the gap between germline ends came to 16 bases. The length of the CDR3 is 14 residues. Germline assignment: CDR1 MDHEN and CDR2 SYDVKM. The CDR3 is CASRPFAGGEKLFF. The CDR3 DNA sequence: TGTGCCAGCAGGCCCTTCGCCGGGGGAGAAAAACTGTTTTTT.

The chain carries TRBV20-1 and TRBJ2-3, with D maybe TRBD2 (6 bases). V was pared by 0 bases and J by 4 bases, with 11 bases between. The CDR3 totals 14 residues. Germline values: CDR1 DFQATT, CDR2 SNEGSKA (reference sequence). The CDR3 protein is CSARDAGSADTQYF. DNA for the CDR3: TGCAGTGCTAGAGATGCGGGGTCGGCAGATACGCAGTATTTT.

This clonotype was counted a few times. The V and J genes are TRBV7-2 and TRBJ1-1; TRBD1 might be the D (6 bases). This CDR3 contains 19 residues. CDR1 is SGHTA and CDR2 is FQGNSA in the germline V gene. V was shortened by 4 bases and J by 4 bases, with 28 bases between the two germline ends. In DNA form, the CDR3 reads TGTGCCAGCAGCTCGCGGGCCCTCAAAGCACAGGGACGGCCCACTGAAGCTTTCTTT. It encodes CASSSRALKAQGRPTEAFF.

The chain has TRBV5-1 and TRBJ1-5, with 7 bases aligning to TRBD1. Unmatched junction bases numbered 2, after V lost 4 bases and J lost 1 base. Germline CDR1 and CDR2: SGHRS and YFSETQ. The CDR3 sequence is 14 residues long. CDR3 loop: CASSPGQSNQPQHF. The CDR3 DNA follows: TGCGCCAGCAGCCCGGGACAGAGCAATCAGCCCCAGCATTTT.

V is TRBV7-9 and J is TRBJ1-2; 8 nucleotides align to TRBD1. Looked up from germline, CDR1 is SEHNR and CDR2 is FQNEAQ (reference sequence). The CDR3 spans 16 residues. The J segment lost 7 bases and the V segment lost 5 bases, leaving 15 bases of the junction unmatched. CDR3 sequence (DNA): TGTGCCAGCAGCCGTTCCCCAGGGGGCCCATCGGGTGGCTACACCTTC. This encodes CASSRSPGGPSGGYTF.

With respect to this clonotype: One end of the junction does not line up with germline, which may come from a read error. The chain joins TRBV25-1 to TRBJ1-3; no clear D gene. The CDR3 is 14 amino acids. Germline V gene lookup returns CDR1 MGHDK and CDR2 SYGVNS. The CDR3 DNA follows: TGTGCCAGCACTGAAGGAAGCTCTGGAAACACCATATATTTT. Its translation is CASTEGSSGNTIYF. Full variable domain (outside the CDR3, taken from reference TRBV25-1 and TRBJ1-3): EADIYQTPRYLVIGTGKKITLECSQTMGHDKMYWYQQDPGMELHLIHYSYGVNSTEKGDLSSESTVSRIRTEHFPLTLESARPSHTSQYLCASTEGSSGNTIYFGEGSWLTVV.

The chain carries TRBV19 and TRBJ2-5; D uncertain. Germline CDR1 LNHDA, CDR2 SQIVND (reference sequence). The CDR3 loop spans 13 amino acids. V was pared by 2 bases and J by 6 bases, with 10 bases between. CDR3 nucleotide sequence: TGTGCCAGTAGTATAACATTCACGCAGACCCAGTACTTC. It is translated as CASSITFTQTQYF. The full variable domain, in which reference TRBV19 and TRBJ2-5 provide the parts outside the CDR3, is DGGITQSPKYLFRKEGQNVTLSCEQNLNHDAMYWYRQDPGQGLRLIYYSQIVNDFQKGDIAEGYSVSREKKESFPLTVTSAQKNPTAFYLCASSITFTQTQYFGPGTRLLVL.

This sequence joins TRBV27 and TRBJ2-3, with TRBD2 identical over 12 bases. The junction had 21 bases not matched to a gene; V was cut back by 6 bases and J by 2 bases. CDR3 length: 21 residues. In germline, CDR1 is MNHEY, CDR2 SMNVEV (reference sequence). The CDR3 region has the DNA TGTGCCAGCAGCTTCCTGACTAGCGGGAGAAATGGATATAGGCTCACAGATACGCAGTATTTT. It codes for CASSFLTSGRNGYRLTDTQYF.